This passage covers 32 T cell receptor beta chains from one sample sequenced in a study of control samples from healthy donors and cancer patients. Some clones are missing from TCRdb's copy, which holds only in-frame ones; the method was immunoSEQ multiplex PCR. The data show 120,000 to 150,000 clones, with roughly 93% seen just once and roughly 5.5% held by the top ten. The sample was blood. These receptors were obtained from a man aged 18 to 30 in good health.

The chain couples TRBV19 to TRBJ1-3, with 11 bases lining up with TRBD1. Germline V gene sequence: CDR1 LNHDA, CDR2 SQIVND (reference sequence). J was trimmed by 3 bases and V by 8 bases; bases with no gene match: 3. The CDR3 contains 14 residues. Here the CDR3 reads CASWDRGNGNTIYF. CDR3 bases: TGTGCCAGTTGGGACAGGGGGAATGGAAACACCATATATTTT. Looking up the rest from reference TRBV19 and TRBJ1-3 gives the full variable domain: DGGITQSPKYLFRKEGQNVTLSCEQNLNHDAMYWYRQDPGQGLRLIYYSQIVNDFQKGDIAEGYSVSREKKESFPLTVTSAQKNPTAFYLCASWDRGNGNTIYFGEGSWLTVV.

This chain uses TRBV7-9 with TRBJ2-7; D possibly corresponds to TRBD1 (6 bases). V lost 5 bases, J lost 7 bases, and 9 bases lay in between. The CDR3 consists of 11 residues. Per germline, CDR1 SEHNR and CDR2 FQNEAQ (reference sequence). In DNA form, the CDR3 reads TGTGCCAGCAGCGAAAGGGGGGAGCAGTACTTC. Translated: CASSERGEQYF.

This chain links TRBV5-4 with TRBJ2-7, with D possibly TRBD2 on 6 matching bases. The germline CDR1 and CDR2 sequences are SGHNT and YYREEE (reference sequence). V lost 0 bases and J lost 4, with 14 bases in between. This CDR3 contains 15 residues. CDR3 DNA sequence: TGTGCCAGCAGCTTGGGGAGGGATAGGGTTTACGAGCAGTACTTC. Translating gives CASSLGRDRVYEQYF.

The V and J genes are TRBV7-6 and TRBJ2-5; no definite D call. This CDR3 region has 15 residues. CDR1 SGHVS and CDR2 FNYEAQ come from the germline V gene. Trimming shortened V by 5 bases and J by 2 bases, and 15 bases separated the two germline ends. The CDR3 loop is CASSPPTGPQETQYF. The DNA for the CDR3 is TGTGCCAGCAGCCCACCCACGGGTCCGCAAGAGACCCAGTACTTC.

The chain combines TRBV27 with TRBJ2-5; weak D call: TRBD1 (6 bases). The germline CDR1 and CDR2 sequences are MNHEY and SMNVEV (reference sequence). V was pared by 5 bases and J by 0 bases, with 16 bases between. The CDR3 contains 16 residues. The CDR3 DNA reads as TGTGCCAGCAGTCCACGGGACAAGCCCTACCAAGAGACCCAGTACTTC. Its translation: CASSPRDKPYQETQYF.

J is TRBJ2-5 and V is TRBV19, with D perhaps matching TRBD2 (6 bases). V gave up 9 bases and J gave up 5 bases, with 16 bases separating them. The CDR3 has 13 amino acids. Germline assignment: CDR1 LNHDA and CDR2 SQIVND (reference sequence). The DNA for the CDR3 is TGTGCCAGCTCCCTCCGGGACTCGGAGACCCAGTACTTC. Protein product: CASSLRDSETQYF.

The CDR3 DNA reads as TGTGCCAGCAGCCCCGACATATTCCTAAGGGCCACCGGGGAGCTGTTTTTT. Protein product: CASSPDIFLRATGELFF. The V and J genes are TRBV7-3 and TRBJ2-2; no definite D call. Germline CDR1 SGHTA, CDR2 FQGTGA. This CDR3 comprises 17 residues. Trimming removed 5 bases at V and 4 bases at J, with 20 bases between. The complete variable domain, with remaining parts taken from reference TRBV7-3 and TRBJ2-2, reads GAGVSQTPSNKVTEKGKYVELRCDPISGHTALYWYRQSLGQGPEFLIYFQGTGAADDSGLPNDRFFAVRPEGSVSTLKIQRTERGDSAVYLCASSPDIFLRATGELFFGEGSRLTVL.

This chain links TRBV27 with TRBJ2-7; D is perhaps TRBD1 or TRBD2 (6 bases each). V gave up 0 bases and J gave up 2 bases, with 20 bases separating them. CDR1 is MNHEY, CDR2 SMNVEV, per germline (reference sequence). The CDR3 contains 18 residues. CDR3 amino acids: CASSLSTLGGTLTYEQYF. CDR3 coding DNA: TGTGCCAGCAGTTTATCTACCTTGGGCGGGACATTAACCTACGAGCAGTACTTC.

J is TRBJ1-5 and V is TRBV12-3 or TRBV12-4, with D possibly TRBD1 on 6 matching bases. The CDR3 is made up of 13 amino acids. V lost 3 bases to trimming and J lost 7 bases, with 10 bases between them. CDR3 sequence: CASSFTGNQPQHF. The CDR3, as DNA: TGTGCCAGCAGTTTCACAGGGAACCAGCCCCAGCATTTT.

CDR3 coding DNA: TGCGCCAGCAGCTCGGAGGCTAGCTCAACAGATACGCAGTATTTT. Translation: CASSSEASSTDTQYF. The chain recombines TRBV5-1 with TRBJ2-3; possible D gene TRBD2, 5 bases. CDR1 SGHRS and CDR2 YFSETQ come from the germline V gene. V was shortened by 3 bases and J by 3 bases, with 14 bases between the two germline ends. The CDR3 covers 15 residues. The full variable domain, in which reference TRBV5-1 and TRBJ2-3 provide the parts outside the CDR3, is KAGVTQTPRYLIKTRGQQVTLSCSPISGHRSVSWYQQTPGQGLQFLFEYFSETQRNKGNFPGRFSGRQFSNSRSEMNVSTLELGDSALYLCASSSEASSTDTQYFGPGTRLTVL.

The chain links TRBV3-1 (or the pseudogene TRBV3-2) to TRBJ2-7, with TRBD2 identical over 11 bases. CDR1 is LGHDT, CDR2 YNNKEL, per germline (reference sequence). The CDR3 is 17 residues long. With V trimmed by 4 bases and J by 1 base, 9 bases remained unmatched. CDR3 sequence reads: CASSPGLAGKLSYEQYF. The CDR3 DNA is TGTGCCAGCAGCCCTGGACTAGCGGGCAAACTGTCCTACGAGCAGTACTTC.

The chain recombines TRBV7-2 with TRBJ2-3, with 9 bases identical to TRBD2. The germline CDR1 and CDR2 sequences are SGHTA and FQGNSA. Losses at the gene ends were 6 bases for V and 0 bases for J; bases not matched to a gene: 4. The CDR3 spans 15 residues. CDR3 DNA sequence: TGTGCCAGCAGGCGGGGGGGCCGAAGCACAGATACGCAGTATTTT. Amino acids: CASRRGGRSTDTQYF.

V usage is TRBV7-9 and J usage is TRBJ1-1; a possible D gene is TRBD1 (6 bases). The CDR3 covers 12 residues. In germline, CDR1 is SEHNR, CDR2 FQNEAQ (reference sequence). Trimming removed 5 bases from V and 7 bases from J, with 11 bases in between. The CDR3 protein is CASSLRTDEAFF. The CDR3 coding sequence is TGTGCCAGCAGCCTACGGACAGATGAAGCTTTCTTT.

The chain uses TRBV19 and TRBJ2-7; D is ambiguous. V lost 3 bases and J 3 bases, leaving 9 bases between the germline ends. Germline V gene data show CDR1 as LNHDA and CDR2 as SQIVND (reference sequence). This CDR3 spans 13 amino acids. The CDR3 reads CASSIRLFYEQYF. DNA of the CDR3: TGTGCCAGTAGTATCCGGCTGTTCTACGAGCAGTACTTC.

This clone was picked up one time. V usage is TRBV18 and J usage is TRBJ1-2; D might be TRBD1 (5 bases). CDR1 KGHSH and CDR2 LQKENI come from the germline V gene. The CDR3 is 14 amino acids. Trimming took 3 bases from V and 4 from J, leaving 12 bases between them. The CDR3 protein is CASSPGPGGYGYTF. For the CDR3, the DNA is TGTGCCAGCTCACCGGGGCCCGGCGGCTATGGCTACACCTTC. Together with reference TRBV18 and TRBJ1-2, the CDR3 gives the full variable domain: NAGVMQNPRHLVRRRGQEARLRCSPMKGHSHVYWYRQLPEEGLKFMVYLQKENIIDESGMPKERFSAEFPKEGPSILRIQQVVRGDSAAYFCASSPGPGGYGYTFGSGTRLTVV.

The rearrangement uses TRBV18 and TRBJ1-5; D call uncertain. Germline V CDR1 and CDR2: KGHSH, LQKENI. This CDR3 comprises 13 residues. V shed 3 bases and J shed 9 bases, with 12 bases lying between them. The CDR3 DNA follows: TGTGCCAGCTCACCGGCTCAGTTAGGGCCCCAGCATTTT. This translates into CASSPAQLGPQHF. Full variable domain (outside the CDR3, taken from reference TRBV18 and TRBJ1-5): NAGVMQNPRHLVRRRGQEARLRCSPMKGHSHVYWYRQLPEEGLKFMVYLQKENIIDESGMPKERFSAEFPKEGPSILRIQQVVRGDSAAYFCASSPAQLGPQHFGDGTRLSIL.

The V call is TRBV9, the J call TRBJ2-1; possible D gene TRBD2, 5 bases. Looked up from germline, CDR1 is SGDLS and CDR2 is YYNGEE. V was clipped by 1 base and J by 5 bases, with 16 bases between them. This CDR3 has 16 residues. CDR3 nucleotides: TGTGCCAGCAGCGTAAAACCCCGGGAAGCCAACAATGAGCAGTTCTTC. Residues: CASSVKPREANNEQFF.

The chain employs TRBV11-3 and TRBJ2-1, with D perhaps matching TRBD2 (6 bases). CDR3 size: 14 residues. Trimming cost V 5 bases and J 6 bases, with 14 bases left between them. CDR1 is SGHNT and CDR2 is YENEEA in the germline V gene. The CDR3, as DNA: TGTGCCAGCAGCCCTCGGCGGGGAACCAATGAGCAGTTCTTC. This translates into CASSPRRGTNEQFF.

This CDR3 is CASSPERGIYNEQFF. CDR3 sequence (DNA): TGTGCCAGCAGCCCCGAGCGGGGGATTTACAATGAGCAGTTCTTC. The rearrangement links TRBV7-8 to TRBJ2-1; 8 bases map to TRBD2. This CDR3 is built from 15 residues. With 5 bases clipped from V and 4 bases from J, the junction kept 7 bases outside the gene matches. CDR1 and CDR2 from the germline V gene are SGHVS and FQNEAQ.

The chain links TRBV27 to TRBJ2-2; D remains unclear. V was cut by 3 bases and J by 8 bases, with 13 bases left in between. Germline assignment: CDR1 MNHEY and CDR2 SMNVEV (reference sequence). There are 14 residues in the CDR3. CDR3 sequence: CASSFRGAGGELFF. The CDR3 region has the DNA TGTGCCAGCAGTTTCCGAGGCGCCGGGGGGGAGCTGTTTTTT.

The gene calls are TRBV28 and TRBJ2-7, with TRBD2 as a possible D gene (6 bases). This CDR3 has 14 amino acids. V lost 11 bases and J lost 2, with 19 bases in between. Looked up from germline, CDR1 is MDHEN and CDR2 is SYDVKM. The CDR3, as DNA: TGTGCCGGTAACCCGGCTAGCGACCCCTACGAGCAGTACTTC. This gives the protein CAGNPASDPYEQYF.

This chain's CDR3 is CASSLYEGGNQPQHF. CDR3 DNA sequence: TGTGCCAGCAGCTTATATGAGGGAGGCAATCAGCCCCAGCATTTT. This chain links TRBV7-2 with TRBJ1-5, with D uncertain. The CDR3 is 15 residues long. The germline V gene encodes CDR1 SGHTA and CDR2 FQGNSA. Trimming removed 2 bases at V and 2 bases at J, with 10 bases between.

The chain has TRBV27 and TRBJ1-5; D is unclear. V lost 5 bases and J 0 bases, leaving 11 bases between the germline ends. Germline values: CDR1 MNHEY, CDR2 SMNVEV (reference sequence). The length of the CDR3 is 15 residues. The CDR3 nucleotides read TGTGCCAGCAGTATTCGGATCAATAGCAATCAGCCCCAGCATTTT. Protein: CASSIRINSNQPQHF.

The chain couples TRBV30 to TRBJ2-3, with D possibly TRBD2 on 6 matching bases. The CDR3 loop spans 14 amino acids. The germline V and J ends were trimmed by 8 bases and 0 bases, with 15 bases remaining between them. The V gene's germline CDR1 is GTSNPN and CDR2 SVGIG (reference sequence). The CDR3 nucleotides read TGTGCCGGCTCATCCGGGACTAGCACAGATACGCAGTATTTT. It yields the protein CAGSSGTSTDTQYF.

The sample holds many counts of this clone. This chain connects TRBV15 to TRBJ1-2, with a weak D call TRBD1 (5 bases). V was shortened by 5 bases and J by 9 bases, with 10 bases between the two germline ends. From germline, CDR1 is LNHNV and CDR2 YYDKDF (reference sequence). This CDR3 contains 11 residues. CDR3 DNA: TGTGCCACCAGCTGGGGCCGCCGCTACACCTTC. Its translation is CATSWGRRYTF.

The V call is TRBV5-1, the J call TRBJ1-1; 7 positions agree with TRBD1. Germline CDR1 and CDR2: SGHRS and YFSETQ. CDR3 size: 16 residues. Unmatched junction bases numbered 8, after V lost 3 bases and J lost 0 bases. The CDR3 bases are TGCGCCAGCAGCTCGAGGGACAGCAACATGAACACTGAAGCTTTCTTT. It encodes CASSSRDSNMNTEAFF.

The chain carries TRBV7-9 and TRBJ2-7, with 10 bases aligning to TRBD2. This CDR3 is 16 amino acids long. With V trimmed by 5 bases and J by 3 bases, 10 bases remained unmatched. CDR1 is SEHNR, CDR2 FQNEAQ, per germline (reference sequence). The CDR3 sequence: CASSRWASGSSYEQYF. The CDR3 coding sequence is TGTGCCAGCAGCCGATGGGCTAGCGGGAGTAGCTACGAGCAGTACTTC.

This chain uses TRBV6-5 with TRBJ2-5; D gene unclear. The CDR3 runs 15 residues. V lost 0 bases, J lost 1 base, and 9 bases lay in between. Germline loops: CDR1 MNHEY, CDR2 SVGAGI. CDR3 bases: TGTGCCAGCAGTTACTCGTTTAGGATCCAAGAGACCCAGTACTTC. This translates into CASSYSFRIQETQYF.

The genes are TRBV7-9 and TRBJ1-4; TRBD1 matches 8 bases. V was pared by 6 bases and J by 6 bases, with 9 bases of the junction left unmatched. In germline, CDR1 is SEHNR, CDR2 FQNEAQ (reference sequence). This CDR3 comprises 15 residues. The CDR3 bases are TGTGCCAGCAGATTCATCCAGGACAGGGATGAAAAACTGTTTTTT. It is translated as CASRFIQDRDEKLFF.

The chain carries TRBV6-5 and TRBJ1-6; perhaps TRBD1 as D (5 bases). V was pared by 0 bases and J by 6 bases, with 9 bases between. This CDR3 comprises 15 residues. Germline V CDR1 and CDR2: MNHEY, SVGAGI. The CDR3 protein is CASSYSRQINSPLHF. The CDR3 nucleotides read TGTGCCAGCAGTTACTCGAGACAGATTAATTCACCCCTCCACTTT.

The chain's CDR3 is CASGGHNRGELFF. The CDR3 DNA reads TGTGCCAGCGGGGGCCACAACAGGGGAGAGCTGTTTTTT. The J gene is TRBJ2-2, the V gene TRBV28, with 7 bases that match TRBD1. The V and J ends lost 8 bases and 11 bases, in that order; junction bases with no gene match: 11. Looked up from germline, CDR1 is MDHEN and CDR2 is SYDVKM. This CDR3 is built from 13 residues.

The V call is TRBV3-1 (or the pseudogene TRBV3-2), the J call TRBJ1-1; D not certain. Germline assignment: CDR1 LGHDT and CDR2 YNNKEL (reference sequence). Trimming cost V 5 bases and J 4 bases, with 5 bases left between them. There are 11 residues in the CDR3. The CDR3 sequence: CASSGGTEAFF. In DNA, the CDR3 is TGTGCCAGCAGCGGAGGCACTGAAGCTTTCTTT.